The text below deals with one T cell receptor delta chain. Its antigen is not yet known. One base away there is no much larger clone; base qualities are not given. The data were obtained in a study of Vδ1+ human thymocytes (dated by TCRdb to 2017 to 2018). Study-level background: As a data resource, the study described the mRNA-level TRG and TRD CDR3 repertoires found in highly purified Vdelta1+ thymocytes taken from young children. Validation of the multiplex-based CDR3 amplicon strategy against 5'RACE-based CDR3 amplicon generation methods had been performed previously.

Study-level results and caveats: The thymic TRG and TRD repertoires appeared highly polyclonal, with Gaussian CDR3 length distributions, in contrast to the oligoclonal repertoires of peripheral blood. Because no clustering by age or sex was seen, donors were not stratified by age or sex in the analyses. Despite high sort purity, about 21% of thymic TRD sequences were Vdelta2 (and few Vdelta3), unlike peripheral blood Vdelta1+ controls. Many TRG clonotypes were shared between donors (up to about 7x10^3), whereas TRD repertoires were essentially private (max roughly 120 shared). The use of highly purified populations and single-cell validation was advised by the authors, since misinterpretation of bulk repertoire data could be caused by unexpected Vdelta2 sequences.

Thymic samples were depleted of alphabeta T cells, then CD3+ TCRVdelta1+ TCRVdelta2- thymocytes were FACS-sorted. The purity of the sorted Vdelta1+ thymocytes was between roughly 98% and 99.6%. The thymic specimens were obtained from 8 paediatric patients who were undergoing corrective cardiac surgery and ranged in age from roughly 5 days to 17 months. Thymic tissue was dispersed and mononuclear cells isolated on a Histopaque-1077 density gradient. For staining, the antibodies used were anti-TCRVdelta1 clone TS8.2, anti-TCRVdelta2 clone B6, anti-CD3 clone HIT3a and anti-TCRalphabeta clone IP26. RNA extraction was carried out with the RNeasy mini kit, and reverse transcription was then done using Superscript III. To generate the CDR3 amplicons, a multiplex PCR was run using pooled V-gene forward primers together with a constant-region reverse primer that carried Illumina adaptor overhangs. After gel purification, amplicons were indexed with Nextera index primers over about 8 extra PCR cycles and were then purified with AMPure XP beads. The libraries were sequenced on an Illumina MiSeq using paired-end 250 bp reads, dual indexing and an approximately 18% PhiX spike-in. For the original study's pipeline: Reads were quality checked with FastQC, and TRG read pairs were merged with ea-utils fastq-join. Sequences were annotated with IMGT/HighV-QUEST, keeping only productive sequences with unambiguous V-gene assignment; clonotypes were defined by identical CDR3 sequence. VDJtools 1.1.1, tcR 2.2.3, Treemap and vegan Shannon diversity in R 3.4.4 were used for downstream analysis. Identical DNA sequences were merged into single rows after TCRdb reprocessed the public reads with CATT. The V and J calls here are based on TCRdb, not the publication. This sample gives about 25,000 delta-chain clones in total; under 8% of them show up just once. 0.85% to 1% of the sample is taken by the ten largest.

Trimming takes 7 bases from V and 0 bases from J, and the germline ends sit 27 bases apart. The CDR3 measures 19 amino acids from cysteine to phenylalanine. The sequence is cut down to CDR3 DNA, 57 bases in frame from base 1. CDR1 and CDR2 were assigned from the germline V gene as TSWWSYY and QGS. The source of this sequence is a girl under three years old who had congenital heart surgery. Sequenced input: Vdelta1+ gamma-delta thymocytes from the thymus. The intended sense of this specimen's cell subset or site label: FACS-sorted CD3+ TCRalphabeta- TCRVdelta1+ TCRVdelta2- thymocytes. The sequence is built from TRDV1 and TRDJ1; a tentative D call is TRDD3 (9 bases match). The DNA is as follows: TGTGCTCTTGTACTTCCTACTTTAACTGGGGGAGGGGACACCGATAAACTCATCTTT. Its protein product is CALVLPTLTGGGDTDKLIF.